This T cell receptor (beta chain) was recovered during a study of blood T cell repertoires in COVID-19. Turning to the study itself: In each case, the material was cDNA or gDNA derived from T cells, B-cell-depleted T cells, or PBMCs.

CDR3 length equals 17 residues. Germline V lookup: CDR1 MDHEN, CDR2 SYDVKM. V gave up 5 bases and J gave up 0 bases; unmatched junction bases: 12. Profiling relied on immunoSEQ multiplex PCR, and the TCRdb table lists in-frame clones only, not all of them. The data contain some 180,000 clones, roughly 85% of them singletons. A single count supports this clone. The chain carries TRBV28 and TRBJ2-7, with 8 bases fitting TRBD1. Sequencing input: peripheral blood. The receptor was derived from a woman in her sixties or seventies with acute or convalescent COVID-19. For the CDR3, the DNA is TGTGCCAGCAGTCCCTTGGGGACAGGCGATAGCTCCTACGAGCAGTACTTC. Its translation is CASSPLGTGDSSYEQYF.